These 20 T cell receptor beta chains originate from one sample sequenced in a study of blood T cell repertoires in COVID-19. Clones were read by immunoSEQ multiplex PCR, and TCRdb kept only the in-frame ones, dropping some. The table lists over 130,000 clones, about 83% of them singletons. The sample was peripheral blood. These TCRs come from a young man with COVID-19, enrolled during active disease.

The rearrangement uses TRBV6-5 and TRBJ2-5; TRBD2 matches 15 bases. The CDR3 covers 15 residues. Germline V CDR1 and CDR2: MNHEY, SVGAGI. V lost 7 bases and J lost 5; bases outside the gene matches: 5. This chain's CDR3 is CASTGLAGGSETQYF. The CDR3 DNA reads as TGTGCCAGCACCGGACTAGCGGGAGGGTCGGAGACCCAGTACTTC.

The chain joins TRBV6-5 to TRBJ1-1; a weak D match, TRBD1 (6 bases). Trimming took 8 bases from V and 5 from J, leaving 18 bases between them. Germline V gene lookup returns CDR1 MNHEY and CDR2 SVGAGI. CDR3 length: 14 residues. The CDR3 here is CASLDRSLGTEAFF. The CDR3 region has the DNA TGTGCCAGCTTAGACAGGTCTTTGGGTACTGAAGCTTTCTTT.

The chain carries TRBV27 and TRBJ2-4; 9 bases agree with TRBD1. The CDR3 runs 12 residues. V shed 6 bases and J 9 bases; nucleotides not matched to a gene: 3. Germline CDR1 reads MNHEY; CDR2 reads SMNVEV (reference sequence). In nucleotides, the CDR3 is TGTGCCAGCAGGGCGGGACAGGGCATTCAGTACTTC. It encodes CASRAGQGIQYF.

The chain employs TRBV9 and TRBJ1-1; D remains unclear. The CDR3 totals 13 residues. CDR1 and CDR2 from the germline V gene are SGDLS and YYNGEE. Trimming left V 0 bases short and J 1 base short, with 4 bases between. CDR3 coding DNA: TGTGCCAGCAGCGTAGACGGGAACACTGAAGCTTTCTTT. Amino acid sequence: CASSVDGNTEAFF.

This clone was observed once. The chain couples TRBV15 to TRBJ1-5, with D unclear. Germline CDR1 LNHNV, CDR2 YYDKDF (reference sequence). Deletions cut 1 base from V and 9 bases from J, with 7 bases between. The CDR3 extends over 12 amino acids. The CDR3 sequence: CATSRVASPQHF. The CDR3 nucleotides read TGTGCCACCAGCAGAGTGGCATCGCCCCAGCATTTT.

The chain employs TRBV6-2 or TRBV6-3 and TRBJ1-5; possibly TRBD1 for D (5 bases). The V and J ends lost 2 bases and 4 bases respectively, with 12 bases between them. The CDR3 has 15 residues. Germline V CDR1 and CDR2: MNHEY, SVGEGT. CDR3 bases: TGTGCCAGCAGTTACGCACAGGTGGGGAATCAGCCCCAGCATTTT. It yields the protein CASSYAQVGNQPQHF.

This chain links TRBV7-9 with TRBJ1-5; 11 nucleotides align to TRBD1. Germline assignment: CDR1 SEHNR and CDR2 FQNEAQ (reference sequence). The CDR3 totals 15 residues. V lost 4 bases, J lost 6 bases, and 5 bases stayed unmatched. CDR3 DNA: TGTGCCAGCAGCTGGACAGGGGGCTCCGGTCAGCCCCAGCATTTT. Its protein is CASSWTGGSGQPQHF.

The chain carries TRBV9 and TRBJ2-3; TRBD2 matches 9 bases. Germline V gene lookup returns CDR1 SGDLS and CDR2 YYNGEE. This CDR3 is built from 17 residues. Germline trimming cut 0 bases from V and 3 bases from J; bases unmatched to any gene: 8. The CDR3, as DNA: TGTGCCAGCAGCGTAGATGCGGGAGGGCCGGGTACAGATACGCAGTATTTT. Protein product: CASSVDAGGPGTDTQYF.

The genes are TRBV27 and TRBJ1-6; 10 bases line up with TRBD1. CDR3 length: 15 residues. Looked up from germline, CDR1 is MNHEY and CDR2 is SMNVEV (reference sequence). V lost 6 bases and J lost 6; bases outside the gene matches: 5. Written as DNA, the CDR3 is TGTGCCAGCAGCAGCCGGGACAGGGGTAATTCACCCCTCCACTTT. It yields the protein CASSSRDRGNSPLHF.

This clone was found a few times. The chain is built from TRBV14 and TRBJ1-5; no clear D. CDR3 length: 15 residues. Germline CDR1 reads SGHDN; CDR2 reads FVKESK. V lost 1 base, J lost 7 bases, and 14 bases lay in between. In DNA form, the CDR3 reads TGTGCCAGCAGCCAAGTAGGAGTACGGTGGCAGCCCCAGCATTTT. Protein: CASSQVGVRWQPQHF.

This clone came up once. CDR3 nucleotides: TGTGCCAGCAGCTATAAAATAGTCGGGACCCAGTACTTC. It specifies CASSYKIVGTQYF. The J gene is TRBJ2-5, the V gene TRBV7-2; D is unresolved. Looked up from germline, CDR1 is SGHTA and CDR2 is FQGNSA. The CDR3 spans 13 residues. Trimming stripped 4 bases from V and 7 bases from J, with 13 bases between.

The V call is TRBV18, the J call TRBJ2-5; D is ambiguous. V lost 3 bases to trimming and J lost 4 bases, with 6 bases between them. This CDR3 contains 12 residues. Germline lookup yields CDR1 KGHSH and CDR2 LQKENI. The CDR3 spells CASSPSRETQYF. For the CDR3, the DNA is TGTGCCAGCTCACCTAGTCGAGAGACCCAGTACTTC. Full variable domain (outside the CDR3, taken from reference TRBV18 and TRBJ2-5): NAGVMQNPRHLVRRRGQEARLRCSPMKGHSHVYWYRQLPEEGLKFMVYLQKENIIDESGMPKERFSAEFPKEGPSILRIQQVVRGDSAAYFCASSPSRETQYFGPGTRLLVL.

The CDR3 is CASSYSSQGTEAFF. The CDR3 DNA reads TGTGCCAGCAGTTACTCCTCACAGGGGACTGAAGCTTTCTTT. The V call is TRBV6-6, the J call TRBJ1-1; 7 nucleotides match TRBD1. V lost 0 bases, J lost 5 bases, and 3 bases stayed unmatched. Germline V lookup: CDR1 MNHNY, CDR2 SVGAGI (reference sequence). The CDR3 sequence is 14 residues long.

DNA of the CDR3: TGTGCCAGCAGTTACACGTCGCAGGCTTACGAGCAGTACTTC. Its translation is CASSYTSQAYEQYF. The chain couples TRBV6-5 to TRBJ2-7; D unresolved. V lost 2 bases to trimming and J lost 4 bases, with 12 bases between them. The CDR3 sequence is 14 residues long. The germline CDR1 and CDR2 sequences are MNHEY and SVGAGI.

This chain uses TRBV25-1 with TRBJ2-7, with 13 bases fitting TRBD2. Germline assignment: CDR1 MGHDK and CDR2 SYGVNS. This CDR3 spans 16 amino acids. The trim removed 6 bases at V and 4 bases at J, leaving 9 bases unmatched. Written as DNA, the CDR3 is TGTGCCAGCAGCGGGAGGACTAGCGGGAGAGGGTACGAGCAGTACTTC. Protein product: CASSGRTSGRGYEQYF.

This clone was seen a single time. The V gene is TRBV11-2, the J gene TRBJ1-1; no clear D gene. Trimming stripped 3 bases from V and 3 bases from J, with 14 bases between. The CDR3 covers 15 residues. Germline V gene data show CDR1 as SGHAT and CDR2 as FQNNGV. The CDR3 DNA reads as TGTGCCAGCAGCTTGGATCCGGGGTCAGACACTGAAGCTTTCTTT. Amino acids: CASSLDPGSDTEAFF.

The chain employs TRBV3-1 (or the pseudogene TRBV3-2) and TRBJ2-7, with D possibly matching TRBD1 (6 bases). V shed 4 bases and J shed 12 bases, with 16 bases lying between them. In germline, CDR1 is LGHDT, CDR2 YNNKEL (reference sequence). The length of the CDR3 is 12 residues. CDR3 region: CASSLQGRGLYF. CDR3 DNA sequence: TGTGCCAGCAGCCTACAGGGAAGGGGGTTGTACTTC.

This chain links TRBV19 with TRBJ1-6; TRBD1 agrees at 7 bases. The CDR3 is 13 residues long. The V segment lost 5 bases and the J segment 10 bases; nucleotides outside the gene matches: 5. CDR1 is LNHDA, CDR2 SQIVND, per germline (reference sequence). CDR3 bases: TGTGCCAGTAGTCCGACAGGGTTGTCACCCCTCCACTTT. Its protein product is CASSPTGLSPLHF.

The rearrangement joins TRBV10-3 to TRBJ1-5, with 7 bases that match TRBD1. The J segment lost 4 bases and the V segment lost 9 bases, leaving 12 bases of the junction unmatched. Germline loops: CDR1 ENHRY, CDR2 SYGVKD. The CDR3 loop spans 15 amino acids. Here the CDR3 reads CAISRDQGVNQPQHF. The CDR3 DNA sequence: TGTGCCATAAGTAGGGATCAGGGGGTGAATCAGCCCCAGCATTTT.

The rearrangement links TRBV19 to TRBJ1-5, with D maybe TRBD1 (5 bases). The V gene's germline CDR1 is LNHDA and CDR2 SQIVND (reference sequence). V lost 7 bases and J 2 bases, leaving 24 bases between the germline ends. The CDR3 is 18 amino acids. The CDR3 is CASKKRNLAGMGNQPQHF. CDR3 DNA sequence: TGTGCCAGTAAGAAACGGAATTTGGCAGGGATGGGCAATCAGCCCCAGCATTTT.